Listed below are T cell receptor beta chains from one sample, sequenced in a study of cytomegalovirus exposure and HLA in healthy donors. The method was immunoSEQ multiplex PCR; TCRdb's version includes in-frame clones alone and lacks a portion of them. This sample has about 160,000 clones, with nearly 90% found just once. The sample consisted of PBMCs. The receptors were sampled from a woman aged 18-35 years in good health and CMV-seropositive. The CDR3 runs from the conserved cysteine through the conserved F or W. A D gene is named only where the DNA matches it firmly. Size is omitted from some rows. Given values are once, few, many or a class for expanded clones.

j_call,clone_size,v_call,d_call,cdr3_aa,cdr3_nt
TRBJ2-7,-,TRBV30,TRBD2,CAWSGGTSHFSFVYEQYF,TGTGCCTGGAGTGGAGGGACTAGCCACTTTTCTTTCGTCTACGAGCAGTACTTC
TRBJ1-5,-,TRBV18,TRBD1,CASSPYGGTGNNQPQHF,TGTGCCAGCTCACCATACGGGGGGACAGGGAACAATCAGCCCCAGCATTTT
TRBJ2-5,-,TRBV29-1,-,CSGGSQETQYF,TGCAGCGGGGGCTCCCAAGAGACCCAGTACTTC
TRBJ2-7,-,TRBV5-1,-,CASSLKEGLVEQYF,TGCGCCAGCAGCCTGAAAGAGGGCCTGGTAGAGCAGTACTTC
TRBJ2-1,-,TRBV9,-,CASSVALSSYNEQFF,TGTGCCAGCAGCGTAGCGCTGAGCTCCTACAATGAGCAGTTCTTC
TRBJ1-5,-,TRBV9,-,CASSPNSNQPQHF,TGTGCCAGCAGTCCTAATTCCAATCAGCCCCAGCATTTT
TRBJ1-1,-,TRBV27,-,CATQTAGWDTEAFF,TGTGCCACCCAAACGGCAGGCTGGGACACTGAAGCTTTCTTT
TRBJ2-7,-,TRBV5-1,TRBD1,CASSLHRGRNEQYF,TGCGCCAGCAGCTTGCACAGGGGTAGGAACGAGCAGTACTTC
TRBJ1-1,-,TRBV6-4,-,CASSNQANTEAFF,TGTGCCAGCAGTAACCAGGCGAACACTGAAGCTTTCTTT
TRBJ2-7,-,TRBV6-1,-,CASSHDSPYEQYF,TGTGCCAGCAGTCATGACAGCCCCTACGAGCAGTACTTC
TRBJ2-5,-,TRBV6-6,TRBD2,CASSDLLAEEETQYF,TGTGCCAGCAGTGATTTACTAGCGGAGGAAGAGACCCAGTACTTC
TRBJ1-4,-,TRBV4-3,-,CASSDTGPTNEKLFF,TGCGCCAGCAGCGATACAGGCCCAACTAATGAAAAACTGTTTTTT
TRBJ1-4,once,TRBV15,TRBD1,CATSSRTGGSEKLFF,TGTGCCACCAGCAGTCGGACAGGGGGATCTGAAAAACTGTTTTTT
TRBJ2-7,-,TRBV7-2,-,CASSLVGAEIYEQYF,TGTGCCAGCAGCTTAGTTGGGGCGGAGATCTACGAGCAGTACTTC
TRBJ2-7,-,TRBV27,-,CASRSGLATYEQYF,TGTGCCAGCAGGTCGGGACTGGCAACCTACGAGCAGTACTTC
TRBJ2-1,-,TRBV7-3,TRBD2,CASSLTGGREYEQFF,TGTGCCAGCAGCTTAACAGGAGGGCGGGAGTATGAGCAGTTCTTC
TRBJ2-3,-,TRBV19,-,CASSKPGSTDTQYF,TGTGCCAGTAGTAAGCCGGGGAGCACAGATACGCAGTATTTT
TRBJ2-1,-,TRBV7-9,-,CASSSPRDSYNEQFF,TGTGCCAGCAGCTCCCCGCGGGACTCCTACAATGAGCAGTTCTTC
TRBJ2-7,-,TRBV28,TRBD2,CASSLSGKDEQYF,TGTGCCAGCAGTCTTAGCGGGAAGGACGAGCAGTACTTC
TRBJ1-5,-,TRBV7-9,TRBD1,CASSQTGAGQPQHF,TGTGCCAGCAGCCAAACAGGGGCCGGGCAGCCCCAGCATTTT
TRBJ1-4,few,TRBV18,-,CASSPPDRSRKLFF,TGTGCCAGCTCACCACCGGACAGATCGCGAAAACTGTTTTTT
TRBJ2-2,-,TRBV7-9,-,CASSSVVRELFF,TGTGCCAGCAGCTCTGTAGTCAGGGAGCTGTTTTTT
TRBJ2-1,-,TRBV29-1,TRBD1,CSVEPHPGGHEQFF,TGCAGCGTTGAGCCCCACCCAGGGGGCCATGAGCAGTTCTTC
TRBJ2-5,-,TRBV30,-,CAWSIQLEQYF,TGTGCCTGGAGTATCCAACTGGAGCAGTACTTC
TRBJ2-7,-,TRBV5-6,TRBD2,CASSLGLAGVYEQYF,TGTGCCAGCAGCTTGGGACTAGCGGGAGTCTACGAGCAGTACTTC
TRBJ2-1,-,TRBV9,-,CASSLNLLVGEQFF,TGTGCCAGCAGCTTAAACCTACTAGTCGGTGAGCAGTTCTTC
TRBJ2-2,once,TRBV18,-,CASSPRGSGITGELFF,TGTGCCAGCTCACCGCGGGGATCGGGAATCACCGGGGAGCTGTTTTTT
TRBJ2-7,once,TRBV10-2,TRBD2,CASSDREGRIYEQYF,TGCGCCAGCAGTGATAGGGAGGGCCGAATCTACGAGCAGTACTTC
TRBJ1-1,once,TRBV30,-,CAAYKASSGNTEAFF,TGTGCCGCTTATAAAGCTTCATCCGGGAACACTGAAGCTTTCTTT
TRBJ2-2,-,TRBV7-2,-,CASTPWQGPGELFF,TGTGCCAGCACCCCGTGGCAGGGTCCCGGGGAGCTGTTTTTT
TRBJ1-1,-,TRBV6-5,TRBD1,CASSTRQGANTEAFF,TGTGCCAGCAGTACCAGACAGGGGGCGAACACTGAAGCTTTCTTT
TRBJ1-1,-,TRBV20-1,-,CSARDGQEAFF,TGCAGTGCTAGAGATGGACAGGAAGCTTTCTTT
TRBJ1-1,-,TRBV11-3,-,CASSPDSPGEAFF,TGTGCCAGCAGCCCGGACAGTCCCGGCGAAGCTTTCTTT
TRBJ2-7,once,TRBV10-1,-,CASSESPVFTGQYF,TGCGCCAGCAGTGAGTCGCCGGTGTTTACAGGGCAGTACTTC
TRBJ2-1,-,TRBV7-2,TRBD2,CASSLEVLAGVSEQFF,TGTGCCAGCAGCTTAGAGGTACTAGCGGGAGTCAGTGAGCAGTTCTTC
TRBJ2-5,-,TRBV14,-,CASSHLSRETQYF,TGTGCCAGCAGCCATTTATCCAGGGAGACCCAGTACTTC
TRBJ2-1,-,TRBV15,-,CATSRGSGNYNEQFF,TGTGCCACCAGCAGAGGTTCAGGGAACTACAATGAGCAGTTCTTC
TRBJ2-7,-,TRBV4-1,TRBD2,CASSQDEGLGYEQYF,TGCGCCAGCAGCCAAGACGAAGGACTAGGTTACGAGCAGTACTTC
TRBJ1-1,-,TRBV11-2,-,CASSSSGAMNTEAFF,TGTGCCAGCAGCTCCAGCGGGGCCATGAACACTGAAGCTTTCTTT
TRBJ1-1,-,TRBV29-1,TRBD1,CSVVNDRASGAFF,TGCAGCGTTGTGAATGACAGGGCTAGTGGAGCTTTCTTT
TRBJ2-1,once,TRBV27,-,CASSLPSSNEQFF,TGTGCCAGCAGTTTACCTTCTTCCAATGAGCAGTTCTTC
TRBJ2-1,few,TRBV14,TRBD2,CASSRTAGGPYNEQFF,TGTGCCAGCAGCCGAACAGCGGGAGGCCCCTACAATGAGCAGTTCTTC